Following are 8 T cell receptor beta chains from one sample sequenced in a study of T cell repertoires in cytomegalovirus infection. One entry per CDR3 protein, called by TCRdb with MiXCR from the reads. The data hold a few hundred thousand distinct CDR3 sequences, with 15% to 20% observed a single time. Specimen: PBMCs. All receptors derive from a human donor in good health (CMV status not recorded). Some clones in this sample may be carry-over from other donors' samples.

This clonotype was counted many times. The rearrangement joins TRBV7-2 to TRBJ1-1; D possibly corresponds to TRBD1 (6 bases). The CDR3 sequence is 15 residues long. Germline lookup yields CDR1 SGHTA and CDR2 FQGNSA. The V end lost 1 base, the J end lost 4 bases, and 13 bases lay between the germline ends. This chain's CDR3 is CASSLGTALGTEAFF. CDR3 bases: TGTGCCAGCAGCTTAGGGACAGCCTTGGGCACTGAAGCTTTCTTT.

This clonotype was counted only a few times. The chain uses TRBV6-6 and TRBJ2-1; D is undetermined. The CDR3 covers 16 residues. The germline CDR1 and CDR2 sequences are MNHNY and SVGAGI (reference sequence). Trimming left V 0 bases short and J 4 bases short, with 13 bases between. CDR3 nucleotides: TGTGCCAGCAGTTACTCACTCGACCCTCTTTACAATGAGCAGTTCTTC. Its protein is CASSYSLDPLYNEQFF.

This clonotype came up a few times. The V gene is TRBV28, the J gene TRBJ1-1; no firm D call. The germline V gene has CDR1 MDHEN and CDR2 SYDVKM. Trimming removed 3 bases from V and 0 bases from J, with 11 bases in between. The CDR3 sequence is 15 residues long. The CDR3 sequence: CASSFGQNMNTEAFF. The DNA of the CDR3 is TGTGCCAGCAGTTTCGGTCAGAACATGAACACTGAAGCTTTCTTT.

V and J are TRBV19 and TRBJ2-6; a possible D gene is TRBD2 (6 bases). This CDR3 has 15 residues. Germline V gene data show CDR1 as LNHDA and CDR2 as SQIVND (reference sequence). Trimming pared 5 bases from V and 0 bases from J, leaving 8 bases between. CDR3 bases: TGTGCCAGTAGTGGAGGGGTCTCTGGGGCCAACGTCCTGACTTTC. Residues: CASSGGVSGANVLTF.

This clonotype was counted only a few times. This chain joins TRBV7-6 and TRBJ2-7; D gene uncertain. Germline V gives CDR1 SGHVS, CDR2 FNYEAQ. V lost 3 bases and J lost 3, with 9 bases in between. The CDR3 is made up of 13 amino acids. CDR3 in DNA: TGTGCCAGCAGCTTTGACTTGAACTACGAGCAGTACTTC. Its protein product is CASSFDLNYEQYF.

Ten or more counts support this clonotype. The chain has TRBV7-8 and TRBJ2-3; D is unclear. The CDR3 has 17 amino acids. The ends were cut back, 2 bases at V and 0 bases at J, with 15 bases in the middle. In germline, CDR1 is SGHVS, CDR2 FQNEAQ. CDR3 loop: CASSLHFGSTSTDTQYF. Written as DNA, the CDR3 is TGTGCCAGCAGCTTACATTTTGGATCGACTAGCACAGATACGCAGTATTTT.

In its sample, this clonotype was seen many times. This chain links TRBV5-6 with TRBJ2-1; no clear D. This CDR3 has 13 amino acids. The V end was cut by 4 bases, the J end by 8 bases, with 13 bases between. Germline CDR1 is SGHDT and CDR2 is YYEEEE. CDR3 nucleotides: TGTGCCAGCAGCCGCTTAGGCGAGGATGAGCAGTTCTTC. This codes for CASSRLGEDEQFF.

This clonotype was detected many times. The rearrangement uses TRBV7-2 and TRBJ2-2; D perhaps matches TRBD2 (7 bases). This CDR3 has 16 residues. The V end lost 3 bases, the J end lost 8 bases, and 19 bases lay between the germline ends. CDR1 is SGHTA, CDR2 FQGNSA, per germline. This CDR3 reads CASSLLAGAPGGELFF. The CDR3 nucleotides are TGTGCCAGCAGCTTGTTGGCGGGGGCCCCAGGGGGGGAGCTGTTTTTT.